One T cell receptor beta chain is described in this entry. This record belongs to a study of OX40 agonist ivuxolimab in advanced cancers. Some clones are missing from TCRdb's copy, which holds only in-frame ones; the method was immunoSEQ multiplex PCR. The table has over 50,000 clones, approximately 81% seen once; the top ten hold more than 0.4%. The CDR3 spans 18 residues. CDR1 and CDR2 from the germline V gene are SGHNT and YYREEE (reference sequence). Unmatched junction bases numbered 11, after V lost 4 bases and J lost 4 bases. This TCR was recovered from an adult with an advanced solid tumor such as melanoma, head and neck, liver or kidney cancer. The J gene is TRBJ2-2, the V gene TRBV5-4; 12 nucleotides agree with TRBD1. Sequences were derived from CD4+ or CD8+ T cells sorted from blood, sampled in a trial of the OX40 agonist ivuxolimab. In DNA, the CDR3 is TGTGCCAGCAGCCTTGGTGTGGGACAGGGGGCGTTCACCGGGGAGCTGTTTTTT. Translation gives CASSLGVGQGAFTGELFF.